This passage covers 21 T cell receptor beta chains from one sample sequenced in a study of blood T cell repertoires in COVID-19. Produced via immunoSEQ multiplex PCR; TCRdb's table is partial and in-frame only. The sample gives 150,000 to 200,000 clones, 84% of which show up once; 3.2% is in the top ten. Sequencing was done on a sample of PBMCs or T cells enriched from blood (not recorded which). These TCRs come from a woman aged 25 to 39 who had been exposed to COVID-19.

The genes are TRBV19 and TRBJ2-5; maybe TRBD1 (6 bases). The CDR3 has 15 residues. The ends were cut back, 5 bases at V and 1 base at J, with 14 bases in the middle. Looked up from germline, CDR1 is LNHDA and CDR2 is SQIVND (reference sequence). The CDR3, as DNA: TGTGCCAGTAGTGATAGAGGACAGTCCCAAGAGACCCAGTACTTC. It translates to CASSDRGQSQETQYF.

This rearrangement joins TRBV27 to TRBJ1-6; TRBD1 is a possible D gene (6 bases). The CDR3 is 13 amino acids. The V gene lost 3 bases and the J gene lost 9 bases, with 9 bases spanning the gap. The germline gives CDR1 MNHEY, CDR2 SMNVEV (reference sequence). The CDR3 coding sequence is TGTGCCAGCAGTTTGGGGGCTCTTTCACCCCTCCACTTT. Residues: CASSLGALSPLHF.

J is TRBJ2-3 and V is TRBV11-2; TRBD1 agrees at 8 bases. CDR1 SGHAT and CDR2 FQNNGV come from the germline V gene. The CDR3 length is 13 residues. Unmatched junction bases numbered 0, after V lost 2 bases and J lost 5 bases. Here the CDR3 DNA reads TGTGCCAGCAGCTTAACAGGGGGAGATACGCAGTATTTT. Amino acids: CASSLTGGDTQYF.

This clone was observed a single time. The rearrangement uses TRBV11-1 and TRBJ1-1; D ambiguous. This CDR3 is built from 13 residues. The germline V gene encodes CDR1 SGHAT and CDR2 FQDESV (reference sequence). Trimming pared 3 bases from V and 2 bases from J, leaving 7 bases between. This chain's CDR3 is CASSFSVNTEAFF. CDR3 coding DNA: TGTGCCAGCAGCTTTTCGGTAAACACTGAAGCTTTCTTT. The full variable domain, its missing parts supplied by reference TRBV11-1 and TRBJ1-1, is EAEVAQSPRYKITEKSQAVAFWCDPISGHATLYWYRQILGQGPELLVQFQDESVVDDSQLPKDRFSAERLKGVDSTLKIQPAELGDSAMYLCASSFSVNTEAFFGQGTRLTVV.

This chain joins TRBV24-1 and TRBJ2-3, with 8 nucleotides matching TRBD1. CDR3 length equals 17 residues. Trimming removed 3 bases from V and 1 base from J; junction bases left unmatched: 8. The germline V gene has CDR1 KGHDR and CDR2 SFDVKD. The CDR3 nucleotides read TGTGCCACCAGTGATACCTCGACAGGGGAGGGCACAGATACGCAGTATTTT. Protein: CATSDTSTGEGTDTQYF.

This chain links TRBV10-3 with TRBJ2-2, with TRBD2 identical over 7 bases. The CDR3 is 15 residues long. The germline CDR1 and CDR2 sequences are ENHRY and SYGVKD. V lost 6 bases, J lost 7 bases, and 11 bases stayed unmatched. The DNA for the CDR3 is TGTGCCATCAGATTAGCCCGGGAGGATAACGGGGAGCTGTTTTTT. Residues: CAIRLAREDNGELFF.

J is TRBJ1-3 and V is TRBV7-8; TRBD1 agrees at 7 bases. Losses at the gene ends were 3 bases for V and 4 bases for J; bases not matched to a gene: 6. The germline V gene encodes CDR1 SGHVS and CDR2 FQNEAQ. This CDR3 is built from 15 residues. Here the CDR3 DNA reads TGTGCCAGCAGCTTCTCACAGGGGCGAGGAAACACCATATATTTT. Its translation: CASSFSQGRGNTIYF. The whole variable domain, filled in from reference TRBV7-8 and TRBJ1-3, reads GAGVSQSPRYKVAKRGQDVALRCDPISGHVSLFWYQQALGQGPEFLTYFQNEAQLDKSGLPSDRFFAERPEGSVSTLKIQRTQQEDSAVYLCASSFSQGRGNTIYFGEGSWLTVV.

CDR3 sequence: CASSEIADTQYF. CDR3 sequence (DNA): TGTGCCAGCAGTGAAATAGCAGATACGCAGTATTTT. The rearrangement joins TRBV2 to TRBJ2-3; D is uncertain. The CDR3 is 12 residues long. CDR1 SNHLY and CDR2 FYNNEI come from the germline V gene. Trimming took off 2 bases at V and 4 bases at J, with 4 bases between the two ends. The variable domain in full, completed from reference TRBV2 and TRBJ2-3, reads EPEVTQTPSHQVTQMGQEVILRCVPISNHLYFYWYRQILGQKVEFLVSFYNNEISEKSEIFDDQFSVERPDGSNFTLKIRSTKLEDSAMYFCASSEIADTQYFGPGTRLTVL.

The chain couples TRBV4-1 to TRBJ2-7; a weak D match, TRBD1 (5 bases). The CDR3 is 13 amino acids. Germline CDR1 reads MGHRA; CDR2 reads YSYEKL. V gave up 5 bases and J gave up 3 bases, with 11 bases separating them. The CDR3 sequence: CASSKSRDYEQYF. As DNA, the CDR3 is TGCGCCAGCAGCAAGTCCAGGGACTACGAGCAGTACTTC.

On this clone itself: At the DNA level, this CDR3 is encoded by other sequences in the same sample as well. V and J are TRBV18 and TRBJ1-1, with D possibly being TRBD1 (5 bases). This CDR3 region has 14 residues. Germline assignment: CDR1 KGHSH and CDR2 LQKENI. V dropped 2 bases and J dropped 1 base, with 8 bases sitting between them. The CDR3 nucleotides are TGTGCCAGCTCACCAGGACAAGGGAACACTGAAGCTTTCTTT. Encoded protein: CASSPGQGNTEAFF.

The chain joins TRBV19 to TRBJ1-2; D perhaps matches TRBD1 (6 bases). V lost 10 bases to trimming and J lost 2 bases, with 11 bases between them. The CDR3 is 12 residues long. The germline gives CDR1 LNHDA, CDR2 SQIVND (reference sequence). The DNA for the CDR3 is TGTGCCACCGGGACATTAAACTATGGCTACACCTTC. Residues: CATGTLNYGYTF.

The chain joins TRBV5-1 to TRBJ2-3, with 16 bases identical to TRBD2. J gave up 2 bases and V 5 bases, and 5 bases lay outside the gene matches. The CDR3 is 17 amino acids. Germline V gives CDR1 SGHRS, CDR2 YFSETQ. CDR3 protein: CASRPGLAGGNTDTQYF. The CDR3 coding sequence is TGCGCCAGCAGACCGGGACTAGCGGGGGGGAACACAGATACGCAGTATTTT.

V usage is TRBV6-4 and J usage is TRBJ2-3; 8 bases align to TRBD2. V was clipped by 2 bases and J by 2 bases; unmatched bases: 3. CDR3 length: 15 residues. Germline-derived CDR1 and CDR2 are MRHNA and SNTAGT. CDR3 region: CASSDAAGVTDTQYF. Written as DNA, the CDR3 is TGTGCCAGCAGTGACGCAGCGGGAGTCACAGATACGCAGTATTTT.

The chain has TRBV27 and TRBJ1-5, with a possible D match to TRBD1 (5 bases). V was shortened by 5 bases and J by 9 bases, with 17 bases between the two germline ends. CDR1 and CDR2 from the germline V gene are MNHEY and SMNVEV (reference sequence). The CDR3 runs to 14 residues. Here the CDR3 reads CASSRASPQGPQHF. CDR3 DNA: TGTGCCAGCAGTCGGGCCTCCCCTCAGGGGCCCCAGCATTTT.

The chain carries TRBV7-2 and TRBJ1-1; TRBD1 is a possible D gene (5 bases). This CDR3 contains 13 residues. Per germline, CDR1 SGHTA and CDR2 FQGNSA. Trimming removed 1 base at V and 11 bases at J, with 14 bases between. The CDR3, as DNA: TGTGCCAGCAGCTTAGTCACAAAAGGGGCTGCTTTCTTT. It codes for CASSLVTKGAAFF. The entire variable domain, with the rest obtained from reference TRBV7-2 and TRBJ1-1, is as follows: GAGVSQSPSNKVTEKGKDVELRCDPISGHTALYWYRQSLGQGLEFLIYFQGNSAPDKSGLPSDRFSAERTGGSVSTLTIQRTQQEDSAVYLCASSLVTKGAAFFGQGTRLTVV.

The chain employs TRBV4-3 and TRBJ1-4, with 9 nucleotides matching TRBD1. J gave up 7 bases and V 4 bases, and 7 bases lay outside the gene matches. CDR3 length: 15 amino acids. From germline, CDR1 is LGHNA and CDR2 YSLEER. This CDR3 reads CASSLYRGPAEKLFF. In DNA, the CDR3 is TGCGCCAGCAGCCTATACAGGGGGCCGGCTGAAAAACTGTTTTTT.

This chain uses TRBV9 with TRBJ1-2; 8 bases are shared with TRBD1. Trimming removed 5 bases from V and 10 bases from J; junction bases left unmatched: 10. CDR3 length: 13 residues. From germline, CDR1 is SGDLS and CDR2 YYNGEE. CDR3 coding DNA: TGTGCCAGCAGTCCTACCTCAGGGGGCCTCTACACCTTC. As protein: CASSPTSGGLYTF.

The rearrangement links TRBV18 to TRBJ2-7, with 8 bases matching TRBD1. Germline V gives CDR1 KGHSH, CDR2 LQKENI. The V and J ends lost 6 bases and 3 bases, in that order; junction bases with no gene match: 10. The CDR3 is 15 amino acids. This chain's CDR3 is CASSRPGTGRYEQYF. For the CDR3, the DNA is TGTGCCAGCTCGCGACCCGGGACAGGTCGCTACGAGCAGTACTTC.

This chain links TRBV2 with TRBJ1-1; 8 bases line up with TRBD1. The CDR3 contains 16 residues. The ends lost 8 bases at V and 4 bases at J; junction bases unmatched: 15. Germline CDR1 SNHLY, CDR2 FYNNEI. CDR3 residues: CASPRPGGPSLTEAFF. The CDR3 DNA is TGTGCCAGCCCCCGGCCAGGGGGCCCCTCCCTCACTGAAGCTTTCTTT.

This chain joins TRBV19 and TRBJ2-2; 8 bases are a match to TRBD2. The CDR3 contains 15 residues. CDR1 is LNHDA, CDR2 SQIVND, per germline (reference sequence). V lost 8 bases, J lost 4 bases, and 9 bases stayed unmatched. The CDR3 DNA is TGTGCCAGTCTCTATAGCGGGGTGGGCACCGGGGAGCTGTTTTTT. Translated: CASLYSGVGTGELFF.

This clone occurred a few times. The chain recombines TRBV29-1 with TRBJ1-1; D ambiguous. Between the trimmed V and J ends, which lost 7 bases and 0 bases, there was a span of 12 bases. The CDR3 consists of 13 residues. CDR1 and CDR2 (germline): SQVTM, ANQGSEA. CDR3 coding DNA: TGCAGCGCGGCGCGGGTTGTGAACACTGAAGCTTTCTTT. It translates to CSAARVVNTEAFF. The full variable domain, its missing parts supplied by reference TRBV29-1 and TRBJ1-1, is SAVISQKPSRDICQRGTSLTIQCQVDSQVTMMFWYRQQPGQSLTLIATANQGSEATYESGFVIDKFPISRPNLTFSTLTVSNMSPEDSSIYLCSAARVVNTEAFFGQGTRLTVV.